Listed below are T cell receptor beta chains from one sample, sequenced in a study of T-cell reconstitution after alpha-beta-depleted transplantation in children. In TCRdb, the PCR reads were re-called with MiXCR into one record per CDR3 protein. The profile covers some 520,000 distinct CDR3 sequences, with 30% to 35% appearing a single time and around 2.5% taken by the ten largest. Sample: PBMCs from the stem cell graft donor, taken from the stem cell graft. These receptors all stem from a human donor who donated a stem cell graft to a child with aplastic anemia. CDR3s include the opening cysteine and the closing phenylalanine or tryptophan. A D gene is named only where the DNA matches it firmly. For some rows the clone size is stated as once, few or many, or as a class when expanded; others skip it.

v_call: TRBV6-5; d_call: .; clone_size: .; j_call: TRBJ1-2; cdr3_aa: CVSSYTLGGTNYGYTF; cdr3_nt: TGTGTCAGCAGTTACACCCTCGGAGGGACTAACTATGGCTACACCTTC
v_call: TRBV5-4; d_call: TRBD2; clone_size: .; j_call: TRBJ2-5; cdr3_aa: CASSLFSTSGMKTQYF; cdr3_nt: TGTGCCAGCAGCTTGTTCTCGACTAGCGGGATGAAGACACAGTACTTC
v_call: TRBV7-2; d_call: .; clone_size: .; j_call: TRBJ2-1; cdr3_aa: CASSPNPGLGSYNEQFF; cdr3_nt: TGTGCCAGCAGCCCCAACCCTGGGTTGGGCTCCTACAATGAGCAGTTCTTC
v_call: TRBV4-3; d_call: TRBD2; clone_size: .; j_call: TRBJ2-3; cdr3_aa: CASSQETSRRRDTQYF; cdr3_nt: TGCGCCAGCAGCCAAGAGACTAGCCGCCGCCGGGATACGCAGTATTTT
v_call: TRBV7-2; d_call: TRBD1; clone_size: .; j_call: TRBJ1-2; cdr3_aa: CASSVGQVGNYGYTF; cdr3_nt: TGTGCCAGCAGCGTCGGACAGGTTGGGAACTATGGCTACACCTTC
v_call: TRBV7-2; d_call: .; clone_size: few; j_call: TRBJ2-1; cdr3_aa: CASSLWGTTADEQFF; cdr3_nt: TGTGCCAGCAGCTTGTGGGGGACGACTGCGGATGAGCAGTTCTTC
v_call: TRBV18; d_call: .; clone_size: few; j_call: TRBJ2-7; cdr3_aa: CASSRLATGGYYEQYF; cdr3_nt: TGTGCCAGCTCGAGGCTAGCCACCGGCGGTTACTACGAGCAGTACTTC
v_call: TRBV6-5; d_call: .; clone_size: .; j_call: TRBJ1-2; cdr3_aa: CASSYDLSGNYGYTF; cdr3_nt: TGTGCCAGCAGTTATGATCTGTCCGGGAACTATGGCTACACCTTC
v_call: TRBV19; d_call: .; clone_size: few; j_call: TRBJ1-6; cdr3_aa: CASSPDRNSPLHF; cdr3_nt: TGTGCCAGTTCACCCGACCGGAATTCACCCCTCCACTTT
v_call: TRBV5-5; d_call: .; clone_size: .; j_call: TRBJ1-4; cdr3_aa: CASSSTGFTNEKLFF; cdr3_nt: TGTGCCAGCAGCTCTACAGGGTTCACTAATGAAAAACTGTTTTTT
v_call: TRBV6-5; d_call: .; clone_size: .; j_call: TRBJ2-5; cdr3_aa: CASSYSIQAGGTQYF; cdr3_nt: TGTGCCAGCAGTTACTCGATCCAGGCTGGAGGGACCCAGTACTTC
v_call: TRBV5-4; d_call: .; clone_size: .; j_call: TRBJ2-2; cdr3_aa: CASSLYGGRGTGELFF; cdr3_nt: TGTGCCAGCAGCTTGTATGGGGGACGTGGCACCGGGGAGCTGTTTTTT
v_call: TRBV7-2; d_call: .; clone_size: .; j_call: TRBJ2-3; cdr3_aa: CASSLRLGPDTQYF; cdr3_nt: TGTGCCAGCAGCTTACGGCTGGGACCAGATACGCAGTATTTT
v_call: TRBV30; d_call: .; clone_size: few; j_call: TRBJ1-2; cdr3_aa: CAWHSFSDGYTF; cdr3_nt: TGTGCCTGGCACTCCTTTTCAGATGGCTACACCTTC
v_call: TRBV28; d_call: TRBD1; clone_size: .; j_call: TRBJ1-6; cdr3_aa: CASSSPAGQGSSPLHF; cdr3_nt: TGTGCCAGCAGTTCGCCGGCGGGACAGGGAAGTTCACCCCTCCACTTT
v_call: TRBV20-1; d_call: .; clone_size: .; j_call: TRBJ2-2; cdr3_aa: CSASRRGGPTGELFF; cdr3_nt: TGCAGTGCTAGTCGTAGGGGTGGCCCCACCGGGGAGCTGTTTTTT
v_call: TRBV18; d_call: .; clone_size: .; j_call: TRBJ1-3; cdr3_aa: CASSPGQGNTIYF; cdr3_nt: TGTGCCAGCTCACCGGGACAAGGAAACACCATATATTTT
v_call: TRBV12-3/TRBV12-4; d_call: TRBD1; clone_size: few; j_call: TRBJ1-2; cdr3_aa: CASSHRDRVRGYTF; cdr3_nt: TGTGCCAGCAGTCATAGAGACAGGGTGCGCGGCTACACCTTC
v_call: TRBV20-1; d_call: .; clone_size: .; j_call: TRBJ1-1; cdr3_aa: CSARLGGSTNTEAFF; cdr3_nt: TGCAGTGCGAGACTAGGGGGGTCGACGAACACTGAAGCTTTCTTT
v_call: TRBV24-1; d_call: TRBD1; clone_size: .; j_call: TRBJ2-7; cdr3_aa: CATSEGQGRGSYEQYF; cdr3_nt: TGTGCCACCAGTGAAGGACAGGGGAGGGGATCCTACGAGCAGTACTTC
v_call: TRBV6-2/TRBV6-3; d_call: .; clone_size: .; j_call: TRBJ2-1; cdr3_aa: CASSYSSLGGGNEQFF; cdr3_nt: TGTGCCAGCAGTTACTCGAGTCTCGGAGGGGGCAATGAGCAGTTCTTC
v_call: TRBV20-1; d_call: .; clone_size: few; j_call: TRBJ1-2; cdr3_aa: CSAATGHYGYTF; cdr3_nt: TGCAGTGCGGCCACAGGGCACTATGGCTACACCTTC
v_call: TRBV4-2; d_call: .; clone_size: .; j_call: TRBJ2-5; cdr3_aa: CASSRGGGRTFGETQYF; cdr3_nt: TGTGCCAGCAGCAGAGGGGGGGGGAGGACCTTCGGAGAGACCCAGTACTTC
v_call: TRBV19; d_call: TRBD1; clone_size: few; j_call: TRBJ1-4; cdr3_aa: CASTQTGDNEKLFF; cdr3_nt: TGTGCCAGTACTCAGACAGGGGATAATGAAAAACTGTTTTTT
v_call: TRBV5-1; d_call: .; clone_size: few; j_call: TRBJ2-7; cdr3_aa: CASRQDLGAYEQYF; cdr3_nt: TGCGCCAGCAGACAGGACTTAGGGGCCTACGAGCAGTACTTC
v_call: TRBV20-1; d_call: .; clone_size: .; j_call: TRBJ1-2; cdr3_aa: CSARGGGPLRGYTF; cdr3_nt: TGCAGTGCTAGAGGGGGGGGGCCTTTGCGTGGCTACACCTTC
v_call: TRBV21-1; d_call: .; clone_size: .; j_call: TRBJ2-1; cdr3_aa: CASSPGQGFNEHFF; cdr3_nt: TGTGCCAGCAGCCCGGGACAGGGGTTCAATGAGCACTTCTTC
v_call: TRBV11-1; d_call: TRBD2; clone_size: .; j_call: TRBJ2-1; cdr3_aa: CASRGDRSGASGSNEQFF; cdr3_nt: TGTGCCAGCAGGGGAGACAGGTCCGGCGCTAGCGGGAGCAATGAGCAGTTCTTC
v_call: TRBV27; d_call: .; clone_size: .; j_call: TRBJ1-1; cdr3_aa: CASSLGFGRTEAFF; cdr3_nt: TGTGCCAGCAGTTTAGGATTCGGGCGCACTGAAGCTTTCTTT
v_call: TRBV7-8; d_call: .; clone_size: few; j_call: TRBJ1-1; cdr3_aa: CASSLRQGLSEAFF; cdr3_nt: TGTGCCAGCAGCTTGAGGCAGGGGTTATCCGAAGCTTTCTTT
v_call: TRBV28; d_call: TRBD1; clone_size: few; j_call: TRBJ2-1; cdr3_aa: CASSLRDRLNNEQFF; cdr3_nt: TGTGCCAGCAGTCTCCGGGACAGGCTCAACAATGAGCAGTTCTTC
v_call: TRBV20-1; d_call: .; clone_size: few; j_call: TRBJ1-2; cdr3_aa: CSALGGLSNYGYTF; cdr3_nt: TGCAGTGCTCTGGGGGGTCTATCTAACTATGGCTACACCTTC
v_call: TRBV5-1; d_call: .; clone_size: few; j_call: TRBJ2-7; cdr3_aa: CASREGRGKQYF; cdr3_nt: TGCGCCAGCAGGGAGGGACGGGGCAAGCAGTACTTC
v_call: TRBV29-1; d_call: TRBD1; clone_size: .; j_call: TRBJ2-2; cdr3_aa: CSVSPGTANTGELFF; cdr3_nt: TGCAGCGTTTCACCCGGGACAGCGAACACCGGGGAGCTGTTTTTT
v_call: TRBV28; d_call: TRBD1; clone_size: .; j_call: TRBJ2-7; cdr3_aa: CASRGQGDEQYF; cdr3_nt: TGTGCCAGCCGAGGACAGGGGGACGAGCAGTACTTC